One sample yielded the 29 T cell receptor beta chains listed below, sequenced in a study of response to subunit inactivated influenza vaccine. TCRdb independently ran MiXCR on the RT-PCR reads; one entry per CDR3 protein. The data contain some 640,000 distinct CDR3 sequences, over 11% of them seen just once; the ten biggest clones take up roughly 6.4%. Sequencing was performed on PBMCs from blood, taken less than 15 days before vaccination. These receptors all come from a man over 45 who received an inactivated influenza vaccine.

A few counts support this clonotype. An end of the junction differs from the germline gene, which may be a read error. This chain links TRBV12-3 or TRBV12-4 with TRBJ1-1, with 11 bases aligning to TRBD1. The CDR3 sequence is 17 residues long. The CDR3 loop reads CASSLGGGDRGSTEAFF. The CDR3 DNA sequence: TGTGCTAGCAGTTTAGGAGGTGGGGACAGGGGGTCCACTGAAGCTTTCTTT.

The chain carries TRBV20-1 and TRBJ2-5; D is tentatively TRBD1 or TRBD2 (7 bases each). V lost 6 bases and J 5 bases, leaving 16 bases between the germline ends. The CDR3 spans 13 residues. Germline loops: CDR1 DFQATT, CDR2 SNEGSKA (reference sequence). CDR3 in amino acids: CSARTGEGETQYF. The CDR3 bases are TGCAGTGCAAGAACAGGGGAGGGGGAGACCCAGTACTTC.

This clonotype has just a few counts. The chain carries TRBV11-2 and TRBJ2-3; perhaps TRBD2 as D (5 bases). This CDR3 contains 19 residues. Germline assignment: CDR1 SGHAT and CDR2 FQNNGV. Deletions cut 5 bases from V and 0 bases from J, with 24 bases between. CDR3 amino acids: CASSRRGGFARTSTDTQYF. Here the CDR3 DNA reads TGTGCCAGCAGCCGTAGAGGAGGCTTTGCGAGAACTAGCACAGATACGCAGTATTTT.

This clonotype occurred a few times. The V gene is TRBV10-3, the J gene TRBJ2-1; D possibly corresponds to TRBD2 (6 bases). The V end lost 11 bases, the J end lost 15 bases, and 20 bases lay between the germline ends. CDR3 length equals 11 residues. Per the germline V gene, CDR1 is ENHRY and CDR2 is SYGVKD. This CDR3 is CASARGGDAFF. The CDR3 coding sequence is TGTGCCTCCGCGAGGGGCGGGGATGCGTTCTTC.

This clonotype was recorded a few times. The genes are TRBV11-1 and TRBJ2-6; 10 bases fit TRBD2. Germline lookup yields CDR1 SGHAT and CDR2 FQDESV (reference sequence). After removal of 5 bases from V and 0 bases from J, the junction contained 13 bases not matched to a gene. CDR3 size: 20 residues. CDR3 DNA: TGTGCCAGCAGCCGCGAGTGGGCTAGCGGGAGTAACTCTGGGGCCAACGTCCTGACTTTC. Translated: CASSREWASGSNSGANVLTF. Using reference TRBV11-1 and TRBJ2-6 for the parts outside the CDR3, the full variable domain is EAEVAQSPRYKITEKSQAVAFWCDPISGHATLYWYRQILGQGPELLVQFQDESVVDDSQLPKDRFSAERLKGVDSTLKIQPAELGDSAMYLCASSREWASGSNSGANVLTFGAGSRLTVL.

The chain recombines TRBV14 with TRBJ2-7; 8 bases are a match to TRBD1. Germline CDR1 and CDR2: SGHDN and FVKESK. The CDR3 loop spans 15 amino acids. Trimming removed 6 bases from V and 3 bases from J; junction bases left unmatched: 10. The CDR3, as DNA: TGTGCCAGCAGTCTTGGACAGGGATTCTTCTACGAGCAGTACTTC. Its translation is CASSLGQGFFYEQYF.

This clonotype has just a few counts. The DNA of the CDR3 is TGTGCCAGCAGCCTAGGCCCCGGGGGGGTTGAAGCTTTCTTT. This sequence encodes CASSLGPGGVEAFF. V gene TRBV12-3 or TRBV12-4 combines with J gene TRBJ1-1; possible D gene TRBD1, 5 bases. Trimming left V 6 bases short and J 7 bases short, with 18 bases between. The CDR3 runs 14 residues.

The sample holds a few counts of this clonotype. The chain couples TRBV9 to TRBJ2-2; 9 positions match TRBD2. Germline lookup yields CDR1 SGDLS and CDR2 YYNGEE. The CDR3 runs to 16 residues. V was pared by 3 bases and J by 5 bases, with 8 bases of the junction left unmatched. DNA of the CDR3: TGTGCCAGCAGCGAGCGAGCGGGGGGCGGGACCGGGGAGCTGTTTTTT. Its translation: CASSERAGGGTGELFF.

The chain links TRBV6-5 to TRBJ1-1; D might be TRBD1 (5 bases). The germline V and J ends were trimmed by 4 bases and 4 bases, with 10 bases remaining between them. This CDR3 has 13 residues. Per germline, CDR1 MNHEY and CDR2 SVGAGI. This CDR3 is CASSFGTLTEAFF. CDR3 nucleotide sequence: TGTGCCAGCAGTTTCGGGACCCTCACTGAAGCTTTCTTT.

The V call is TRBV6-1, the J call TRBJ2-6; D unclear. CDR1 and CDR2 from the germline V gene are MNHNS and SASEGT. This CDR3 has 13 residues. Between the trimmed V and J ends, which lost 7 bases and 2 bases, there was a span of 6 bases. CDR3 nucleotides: TGTGCCAGCAATCGGCCTGGGGCCAACGTCCTGACTTTC. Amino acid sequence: CASNRPGANVLTF.

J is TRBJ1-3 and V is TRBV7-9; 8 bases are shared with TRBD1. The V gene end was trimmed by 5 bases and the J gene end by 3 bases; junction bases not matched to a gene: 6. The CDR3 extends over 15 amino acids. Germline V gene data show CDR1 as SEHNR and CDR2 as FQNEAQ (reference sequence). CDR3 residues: CASSRTGGSGNTIYF. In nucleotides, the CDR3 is TGTGCCAGCAGCCGAACAGGGGGTAGTGGAAACACCATATATTTT. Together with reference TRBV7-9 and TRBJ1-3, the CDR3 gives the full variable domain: DTGVSQNPRHKITKRGQNVTFRCDPISEHNRLYWYRQTLGQGPEFLTYFQNEAQLEKSRLLSDRFSAERPKGSFSTLEIQRTEQGDSAMYLCASSRTGGSGNTIYFGEGSWLTVV.

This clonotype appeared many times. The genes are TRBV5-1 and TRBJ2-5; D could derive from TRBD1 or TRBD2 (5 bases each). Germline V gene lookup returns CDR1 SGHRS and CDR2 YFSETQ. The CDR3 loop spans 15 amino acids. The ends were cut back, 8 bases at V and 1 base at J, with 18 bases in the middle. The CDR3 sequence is CASGTRGRTQETQYF. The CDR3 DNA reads TGCGCCAGTGGGACCCGGGGCAGGACCCAAGAGACCCAGTACTTC. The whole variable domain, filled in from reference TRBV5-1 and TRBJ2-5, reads KAGVTQTPRYLIKTRGQQVTLSCSPISGHRSVSWYQQTPGQGLQFLFEYFSETQRNKGNFPGRFSGRQFSNSRSEMNVSTLELGDSALYLCASGTRGRTQETQYFGPGTRLLVL.

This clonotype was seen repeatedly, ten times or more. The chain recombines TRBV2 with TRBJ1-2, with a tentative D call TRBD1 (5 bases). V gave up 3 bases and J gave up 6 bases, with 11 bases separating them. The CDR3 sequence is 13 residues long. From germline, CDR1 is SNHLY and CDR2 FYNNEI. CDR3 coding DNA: TGTGCCAGCAGTGAGGAGGGGTCGCATGGCTACACCTTC. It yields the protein CASSEEGSHGYTF.

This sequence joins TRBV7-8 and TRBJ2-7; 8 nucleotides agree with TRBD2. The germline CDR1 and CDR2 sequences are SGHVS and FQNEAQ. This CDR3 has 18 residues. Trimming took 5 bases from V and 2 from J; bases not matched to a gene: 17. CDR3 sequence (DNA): TGTGCCAGCAGCCCCCAGGGGACCACTAGCGGTTCTCCCTACGAGCAGTACTTC. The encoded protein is CASSPQGTTSGSPYEQYF.

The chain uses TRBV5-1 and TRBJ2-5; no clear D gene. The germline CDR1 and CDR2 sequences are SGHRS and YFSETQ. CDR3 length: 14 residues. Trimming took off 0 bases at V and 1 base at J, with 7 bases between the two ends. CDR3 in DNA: TGCGCCAGCAGCTTGGCCCCCGTCCAAGAGACCCAGTACTTC. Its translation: CASSLAPVQETQYF.

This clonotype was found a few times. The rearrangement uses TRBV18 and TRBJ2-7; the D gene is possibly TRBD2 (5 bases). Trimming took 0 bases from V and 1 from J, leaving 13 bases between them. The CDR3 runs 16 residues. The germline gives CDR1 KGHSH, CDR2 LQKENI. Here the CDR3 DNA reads TGTGCCAGCTCACCACCGCTAGGCCCGGGATCCTACGAGCAGTACTTC. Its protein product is CASSPPLGPGSYEQYF.

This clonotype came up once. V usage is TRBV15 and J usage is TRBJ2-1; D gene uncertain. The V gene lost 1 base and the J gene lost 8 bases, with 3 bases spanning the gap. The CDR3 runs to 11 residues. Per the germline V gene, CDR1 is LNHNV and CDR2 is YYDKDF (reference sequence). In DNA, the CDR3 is TGTGCCACCAGCAGAGGCTATGAGCAGTTCTTC. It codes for CATSRGYEQFF.

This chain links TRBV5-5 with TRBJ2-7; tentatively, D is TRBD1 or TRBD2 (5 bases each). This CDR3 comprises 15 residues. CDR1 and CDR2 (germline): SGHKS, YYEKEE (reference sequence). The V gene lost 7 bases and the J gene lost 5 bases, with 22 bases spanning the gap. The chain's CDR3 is CASSDLGRSTNEQYF. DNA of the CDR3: TGTGCCAGCTCCGACCTGGGACGCTCTACAAACGAGCAGTACTTC.

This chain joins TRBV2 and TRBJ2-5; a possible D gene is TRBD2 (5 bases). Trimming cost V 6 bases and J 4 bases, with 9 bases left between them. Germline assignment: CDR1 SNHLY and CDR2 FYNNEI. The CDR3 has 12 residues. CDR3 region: CASRGLLETQYF. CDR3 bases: TGTGCCAGCAGAGGACTCTTAGAGACCCAGTACTTC.

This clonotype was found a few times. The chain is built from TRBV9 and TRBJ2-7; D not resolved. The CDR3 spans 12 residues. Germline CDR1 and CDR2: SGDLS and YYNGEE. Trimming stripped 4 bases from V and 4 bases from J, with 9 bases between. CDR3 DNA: TGTGCCAGCAGCACAAACACGTACGAGCAGTACTTC. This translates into CASSTNTYEQYF.

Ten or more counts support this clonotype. The CDR3 DNA sequence: TGCGCCAGCAGCGGGGGGGAAGCGGGAGTGAATGAGCAGTTCTTC. This translates into CASSGGEAGVNEQFF. The V gene is TRBV5-1, the J gene TRBJ2-1; TRBD2 agrees at 8 bases. The CDR3 has 15 residues. V was pared by 4 bases and J by 7 bases, with 10 bases of the junction left unmatched. Germline CDR1 is SGHRS and CDR2 is YFSETQ.

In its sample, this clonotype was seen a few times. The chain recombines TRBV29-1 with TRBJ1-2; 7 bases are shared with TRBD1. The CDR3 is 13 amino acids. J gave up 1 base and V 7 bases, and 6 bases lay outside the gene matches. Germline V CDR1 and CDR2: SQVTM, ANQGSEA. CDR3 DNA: TGCAGCGCAGAGACAGGGTATAACTATGGCTACACCTTC. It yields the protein CSAETGYNYGYTF.

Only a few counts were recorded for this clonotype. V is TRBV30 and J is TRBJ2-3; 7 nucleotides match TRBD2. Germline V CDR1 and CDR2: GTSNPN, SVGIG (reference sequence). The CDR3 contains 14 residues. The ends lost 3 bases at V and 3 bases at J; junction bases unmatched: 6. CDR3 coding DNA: TGTGCCTGGAGCTGGGGGAGGGAGACAGATACGCAGTATTTT. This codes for CAWSWGRETDTQYF.

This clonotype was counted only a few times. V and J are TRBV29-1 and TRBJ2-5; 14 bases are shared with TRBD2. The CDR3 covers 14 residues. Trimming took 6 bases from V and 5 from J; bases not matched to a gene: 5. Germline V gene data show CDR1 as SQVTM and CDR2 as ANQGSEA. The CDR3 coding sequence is TGCAGCGTGGGGACTAGCGGGAGTTGGGAGACCCAGTACTTC. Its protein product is CSVGTSGSWETQYF.

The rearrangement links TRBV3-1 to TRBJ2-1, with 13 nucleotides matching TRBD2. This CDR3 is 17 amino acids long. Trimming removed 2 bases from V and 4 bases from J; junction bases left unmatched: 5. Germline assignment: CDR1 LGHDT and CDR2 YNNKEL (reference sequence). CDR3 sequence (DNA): TGTGCCAGCAGCCAACAAGGACTAGCGGGGGCATACAATGAGCAGTTCTTC. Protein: CASSQQGLAGAYNEQFF.

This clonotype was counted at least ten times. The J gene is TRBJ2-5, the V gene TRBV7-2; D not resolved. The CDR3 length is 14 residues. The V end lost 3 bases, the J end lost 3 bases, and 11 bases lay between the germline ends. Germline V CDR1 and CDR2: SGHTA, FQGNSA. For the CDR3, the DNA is TGTGCCAGCAGCTTGGTGGGTGCCAAAGAGACCCAGTACTTC. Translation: CASSLVGAKETQYF.

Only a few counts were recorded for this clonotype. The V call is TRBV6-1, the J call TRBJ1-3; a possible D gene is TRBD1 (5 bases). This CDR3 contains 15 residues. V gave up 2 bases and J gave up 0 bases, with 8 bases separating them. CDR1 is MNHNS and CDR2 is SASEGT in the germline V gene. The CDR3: CASSERQSSGNTIYF. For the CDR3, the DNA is TGTGCCAGCAGTGAAAGACAGAGCTCTGGAAACACCATATATTTT.

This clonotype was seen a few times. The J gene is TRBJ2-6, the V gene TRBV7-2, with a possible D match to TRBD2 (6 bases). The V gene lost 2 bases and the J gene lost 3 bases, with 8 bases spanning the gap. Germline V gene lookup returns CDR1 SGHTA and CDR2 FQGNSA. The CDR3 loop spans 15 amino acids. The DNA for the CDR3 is TGTGCCAGCAGCTTATGGGGGGATGGGGCCAACGTCCTGACTTTC. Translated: CASSLWGDGANVLTF.

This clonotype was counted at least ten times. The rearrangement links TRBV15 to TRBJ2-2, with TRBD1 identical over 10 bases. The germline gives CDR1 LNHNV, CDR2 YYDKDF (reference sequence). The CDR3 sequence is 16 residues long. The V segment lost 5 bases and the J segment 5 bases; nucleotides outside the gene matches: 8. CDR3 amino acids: CATSRPPGQGTGELFF. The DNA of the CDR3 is TGTGCCACCAGCCGACCGCCGGGACAGGGGACCGGGGAGCTGTTTTTT.